Presented here are 7 T cell receptor beta chains from one specimen sequenced in a study of blood T cell repertoires in COVID-19. Clones were read by immunoSEQ multiplex PCR, and TCRdb kept only the in-frame ones, dropping some. The data contain fewer than 250,000 clones, 80% to 95% of them singletons. Sequenced sample: peripheral blood. Every receptor here comes from a man aged 30-40 years with COVID-19, enrolled during active disease.

This rearrangement joins TRBV29-1 to TRBJ1-2; 7 nucleotides agree with TRBD1. With V trimmed by 5 bases and J by 4 bases, 1 base remained unmatched. There are 11 residues in the CDR3. Germline-derived CDR1 and CDR2 are SQVTM and ANQGSEA. Written as DNA, the CDR3 is TGCAGCGTTCACAGGGGCTATGGCTACACCTTC. Protein product: CSVHRGYGYTF.

The chain is built from TRBV5-3 and TRBJ2-7; 7 bases agree with TRBD2. TRBV5-3 has ORF status, its function being uncertain. Trimming took 4 bases from V and 4 from J; bases not matched to a gene: 5. The CDR3 spans 13 residues. The CDR3 spells CARSRLAPYEQYF. The CDR3 DNA sequence: TGTGCCAGAAGCCGACTAGCCCCTTACGAGCAGTACTTC.

The chain links TRBV4-1 to TRBJ1-5; D is undetermined. Germline CDR1 is MGHRA and CDR2 is YSYEKL. The CDR3 loop spans 15 amino acids. V gave up 4 bases and J gave up 0 bases, with 10 bases separating them. CDR3 coding DNA: TGCGCCAGCAGCCCGGGGTCGTATAGCAATCAGCCCCAGCATTTT. This translates into CASSPGSYSNQPQHF.

This clone was detected only a few times. The chain links TRBV7-9 to TRBJ1-2; 7 bases map to TRBD1. Per germline, CDR1 SEHNR and CDR2 FQNEAQ (reference sequence). The CDR3 is 12 residues long. Trimming removed 3 bases from V and 8 bases from J; junction bases left unmatched: 3. The CDR3, as DNA: TGTGCCAGCAGCTTGCAGGGGGAGGGCTACACCTTC. Amino acid sequence: CASSLQGEGYTF.

The chain joins TRBV10-1 to TRBJ2-5; 8 bases align to TRBD1. Germline CDR1 reads WNHNN; CDR2 reads SYGVQD (reference sequence). This CDR3 has 14 residues. J gave up 6 bases and V 2 bases, and 5 bases lay outside the gene matches. CDR3 bases: TGCGCCAGCAGTGAGAGCAGACAGGGGCAGACCCAGTACTTC. Translating gives CASSESRQGQTQYF.

This sequence joins TRBV19 and TRBJ1-5; TRBD1 aligns across 7 bases. V was clipped by 4 bases and J by 7 bases; unmatched bases: 7. The CDR3 has 14 residues. Germline CDR1 LNHDA, CDR2 SQIVND (reference sequence). CDR3 nucleotide sequence: TGTGCCAGTAGTACTCAGACAGGGAAGCAGCCCCAGCATTTT. It translates to CASSTQTGKQPQHF.

Comments on this clone: Compared with germline, one end of the junction differs, possibly owing to a read error. The genes are TRBV27 and TRBJ1-6; D remains ambiguous. This CDR3 is built from 13 residues. From germline, CDR1 is MNHEY and CDR2 SMNVEV (reference sequence). CDR3 sequence reads: CASSLYNNSPLHF. The CDR3 DNA reads TGTGCCAGCAGCTTATACAATAATTCACCCCTCCACTTT.